This T cell receptor beta chain comes out of a study of OX40 agonist ivuxolimab in advanced cancers. Study-wide background: Dose-escalation subjects each had hepatocellular carcinoma, melanoma, renal cell or head and neck cancer.

Germline V lookup: CDR1 SGHTA, CDR2 FQGTGA. Trimming cost V 5 bases and J 4 bases; bases outside gene matches: 5. The CDR3 extends over 15 amino acids. The table came from immunoSEQ multiplex PCR; TCRdb's copy has only in-frame clones and leaves some out. This table has 60,000 to 80,000 clones, 80% to 90% appearing once. Study-level findings and limits: At 0.1 to 3.0 mg/kg and by week 6, clonal expansion occurred in CD4+ and CD8+ blood T cells.

A note on this clone: No antigen is known for it.

The chain links TRBV7-3 to TRBJ2-5; the match to TRBD2 covers 12 bases. The sequencing here drew on CD4+ or CD8+ T cells sorted from blood, taken in a trial of the OX40 agonist ivuxolimab. The clonotype comes from an adult with an advanced solid tumor such as melanoma, head and neck, liver or kidney cancer. CDR3 nucleotides: TGTGCCAGCAGCCTAGCGGGGGGGCGGGCAGAGACCCAGTACTTC. It encodes CASSLAGGRAETQYF.